These T cell receptor beta chains were read from a single sample in a study of shared clonotypes between healthy human individuals. Profiling relied on immunoSEQ multiplex PCR, and the TCRdb table lists in-frame clones only, not all of them. The data show millions of clones, roughly 94% seen once. The sequenced sample was naive CD4+ T cells sorted from blood. These receptors were collected from a man aged 18 to 30 in good health. Each CDR3 is given with its conserved first and last residue. The D gene is left open where the match is weak. Not all rows give a size; the values are once, few, many and, for expanded clones, a class.

V,J,D,size,DNA,CDR3
TRBV5-1,TRBJ2-4,TRBD2,NA,TGCGCCAGCAGTCCCTCCCCGGGGGGTAAAAACATTCAGTACTTC,CASSPSPGGKNIQYF
TRBV11-2,TRBJ1-2,NA,NA,TGTGCCAGCAGCTCCTCGACAGGTGGCGGTGGCTACACCTTC,CASSSSTGGGGYTF
TRBV19,TRBJ1-2,TRBD1,NA,TGTGCCAGTAGTAGCAGCCTAAGGGGGCGCGGGTATGGCTACACCTTC,CASSSSLRGRGYGYTF
TRBV5-1,TRBJ1-2,TRBD1,NA,TGCGCCAGCAGCTCTACCTTGACAGGGACGAGAACCTTC,CASSSTLTGTRTF
TRBV5-1,TRBJ2-4,NA,NA,TGCGCCAGCAGCCCTCAGGGCGGGCTAGCCAAAAACATTCAGTACTTC,CASSPQGGLAKNIQYF
TRBV6-1,TRBJ2-2,NA,NA,TGTGCCAGCAGTGAACATGGCATCGGGGAGCTGTTTTTT,CASSEHGIGELFF
TRBV19,TRBJ2-1,NA,NA,TGTGCCAGTAGTATGGGGAACATCGGGGGTGCCTACAATGAGCAGTTCTTC,CASSMGNIGGAYNEQFF
TRBV2,TRBJ2-2,NA,once,TGTGCCAGCAGTGGCGGACTGGCCGGGGAGCTGTTTTTT,CASSGGLAGELFF
TRBV11-2,TRBJ2-7,TRBD1,NA,TGTGCCAGCAGCGCCGGACAGGTGGGCTACGAGCAGTACTTC,CASSAGQVGYEQYF
TRBV5-6,TRBJ1-5,NA,NA,TGTGCCAGCAGCTTGGTGGGACGGAGGGATCAGCCCCAGCATTTT,CASSLVGRRDQPQHF
TRBV30,TRBJ1-2,NA,NA,TGTGCCTGGAGTCCTTCCGGCGGGGCCGCTAACTATGGCTACACCTTC,CAWSPSGGAANYGYTF
TRBV5-1,TRBJ1-2,TRBD1,NA,TGCGCCAGCAAGTGGACAGGGGATTCGTATGGCTACACCTTC,CASKWTGDSYGYTF
TRBV5-6,TRBJ2-1,NA,NA,TGTGCCAGCAGTCGTGACAGGCTCGATGAGCAGTTCTTC,CASSRDRLDEQFF
TRBV18,TRBJ2-3,NA,NA,TGTGCCAGCTCACCAAACACAGATACGCAGTATTTT,CASSPNTDTQYF
TRBV19,TRBJ2-2,TRBD2,NA,TGTGCCAGTAGTGTGGGACTAGCGGGGAGCTACACCGGGGAGCTGTTTTTT,CASSVGLAGSYTGELFF
TRBV29-1,TRBJ1-2,NA,NA,TGCAGCGTTGTGGAGGGATCAAACTATGGCTACACCTTC,CSVVEGSNYGYTF
TRBV27,TRBJ2-7,NA,NA,TGTGCCAGCAGCCCCTCCGCCCCCAGGGACCCCGAGCAGTACTTC,CASSPSAPRDPEQYF
TRBV7-9,TRBJ2-7,NA,NA,TGTGCCAGCAGCCGTGGGTGGGTAAAGCAGTACTTC,CASSRGWVKQYF
TRBV19,TRBJ2-7,NA,NA,TGTGCCAGTAGTATTGACAGGAGCTCCTACGAGCAGTACTTC,CASSIDRSSYEQYF
TRBV6-1,TRBJ1-2,NA,NA,TGTGCCAGCAGTTTCCAGGACAGCGCTCTTCATGGTTCCACCTTC,CASSFQDSALHGSTF